Only a few counts were recorded for the clone carrying this T cell receptor (beta chain). The antigen is undetermined. This sample is part of a study of cytomegalovirus exposure and HLA in healthy donors. Study-wide background: Previous work identified roughly 110 million unique TCR beta sequences from around 170 million T cells. General study findings and limits: Analysis performed later found 16,000 or so TCR beta sequences associated with HLA alleles at 0.05 false discovery rate. Researchers had no immune exposure information except CMV serostatus available. Reported results showed that the classifier diagnosed cytomegalovirus status with high specificity and sensitivity.

Vbeta (60) and Jbeta (13) primers were used in the PCR. Data came from immunoSEQ multiplex PCR; TCRdb stores just in-frame clones and leaves some out. In the table there are more than 110,000 clones, approximately 80% of which are singletons. Sequencing was carried out using PBMCs. This receptor was taken from a man aged 18 to 35 in good health and CMV-seronegative.

The CDR3 bases are TGTGCCAGTAGTCGGGACTACAATAACTATGGCTACACCTTC. This codes for CASSRDYNNYGYTF. The chain uses TRBV19 and TRBJ1-2, with D possibly being TRBD1 (5 bases). The CDR3 is made up of 14 amino acids. The germline gives CDR1 LNHDA, CDR2 SQIVND (reference sequence). V lost 5 bases and J 1 base, leaving 11 bases between the germline ends.